These 9 T cell receptor beta chains share one sample of origin, sequenced in a study of post-analysis software for immune sequencing data. Points from the study as a whole: Patients had higher frequencies than controls of roughly five TRBV segments, including TRBV5-6, TRBV5-1 and TRBV20-1.

Antigens of these TCRs are unknown. Sequencing libraries made from TCR beta cDNA carried unique molecular identifiers. TCRdb re-analysed the PCR reads in MiXCR, keeping a single row per CDR3 protein. The data contain around 710,000 distinct CDR3 sequences, roughly 50% of them singletons. Input material: blood. The receptors derive from a girl between 10 and 17 years old with multiple sclerosis.

This chain joins TRBV12-3 or TRBV12-4 and TRBJ2-4, with TRBD2 as a possible D gene (6 bases). The end of the DNA fits TRBJ2-7 better, so the J call may be wrong. The CDR3 consists of 14 residues. Here the CDR3 reads CASTLGTPSTEQYF. For the CDR3, the DNA is TGTGCCAGCACACTGGGGACTCCCTCTACCGAGCAGTACTTC.

This clonotype was counted between two and nine times. This chain uses TRBV7-2 with TRBJ2-1; TRBD2 matches at 12 bases. Trimming took 5 bases from V and 9 from J; bases not matched to a gene: 8. From germline, CDR1 is SGHTA and CDR2 FQGNSA. The length of the CDR3 is 15 residues. The CDR3 DNA sequence: TGTGCCAGCAGCCAGACTAGCGGGAGTATGGTTGAGCAGTTCTTC. Protein product: CASSQTSGSMVEQFF.

This sequence joins TRBV3-1 and TRBJ2-7; the D is unclear. Germline CDR1 LGHDT, CDR2 YNNKEL (reference sequence). The V end lost 4 bases, the J end lost 3 bases, and 13 bases lay between the germline ends. This CDR3 contains 14 residues. CDR3 amino acids: CASSPEWRGYEQYF. The CDR3 bases are TGTGCCAGCAGCCCAGAGTGGCGAGGCTACGAGCAGTACTTC.

This chain connects TRBV7-2 to TRBJ2-5; D is possibly TRBD1 (7 bases). The J call may be incorrect, as the DNA end agrees better with TRBJ2-7. CDR3 length: 15 amino acids. Germline V gene sequence: CDR1 SGHTA, CDR2 FQGNSA. The CDR3 DNA sequence: TGTGCCAGCAGCTTGACCAGGGGGGAGTCAGGCGAGCAGTACTTC. It is translated as CASSLTRGESGEQYF.

The chain employs TRBV14 and TRBJ2-4; 8 positions agree with TRBD2. The end of the DNA fits TRBJ2-7 better, so the J call may be wrong. There are 16 residues in the CDR3. Germline V gene data show CDR1 as SGHDN and CDR2 as FVKESK. The CDR3 region has the DNA TGTGCCAGCAGCCAAGTGGGTAGCGGGACGTACTACGAGCAGTACTTC. Residues: CASSQVGSGTYYEQYF.

This clonotype was seen just once. The V and J genes are TRBV7-9 and TRBJ2-3, with 12 bases matching TRBD2. Germline CDR1 SEHNR, CDR2 FQNEAQ (reference sequence). This CDR3 is built from 17 residues. The junction had 7 bases not matched to a gene; V was cut back by 5 bases and J by 1 base. This CDR3 is CASSGRTSGTRTDTQYF. CDR3 DNA: TGTGCCAGCAGCGGGCGGACTAGCGGGACTCGCACAGATACGCAGTATTTT. Full variable domain (rest looked up from reference TRBV7-9 and TRBJ2-3): DTGVSQNPRHKITKRGQNVTFRCDPISEHNRLYWYRQTLGQGPEFLTYFQNEAQLEKSRLLSDRFSAERPKGSFSTLEIQRTEQGDSAMYLCASSGRTSGTRTDTQYFGPGTRLTVL.

The sample holds a few counts of this clonotype. The V and J genes are TRBV20-1 and TRBJ1-2; weak D call: TRBD1 (6 bases). The CDR3 totals 13 residues. The ends were cut back, 2 bases at V and 4 bases at J, with 11 bases in the middle. Germline CDR1 is DFQATT and CDR2 is SNEGSKA (reference sequence). In nucleotides, the CDR3 is TGCAGTGCTAGACAACAGGGCCTCTATGGCTACACCTTC. Amino acid sequence: CSARQQGLYGYTF.

This clonotype was seen more than once but under ten times. The chain combines TRBV5-6 with TRBJ1-1; D remains unclear. The CDR3 contains 14 residues. With 0 bases removed from V and 1 base from J, the gap between germline ends came to 7 bases. Germline V CDR1 and CDR2: SGHDT, YYEEEE. CDR3 DNA: TGTGCCAGCAGCTTGGTTACAGCGAACACTGAAGCTTTCTTT. Protein: CASSLVTANTEAFF.

The table lists this clonotype with a few counts. The chain recombines TRBV10-3 with TRBJ1-6; 7 positions match TRBD1. CDR1 is ENHRY and CDR2 is SYGVKD in the germline V gene. Trimming took 3 bases from V and 6 from J; bases not matched to a gene: 5. The CDR3 contains 15 residues. CDR3 protein: CAISDPGTANSPLHF. Written as DNA, the CDR3 is TGTGCCATCAGTGACCCCGGGACAGCTAATTCACCCCTCCACTTT.